The T cell receptor (beta chain) under discussion was sequenced for a study of CD8+ T cells in alopecia areata. Trimming removed 3 bases at V and 14 bases at J, with 14 bases between. The CDR3 consists of 11 residues. Germline-derived CDR1 and CDR2 are DFQATT and SNEGSKA (reference sequence). RNA, once extracted, was reverse transcribed into cDNA for use as the sequencing template. Using immunoSEQ multiplex PCR, the repertoire was profiled, and TCRdb retains in-frame clones only, with some absent. The table shows fewer than 250,000 clones, with 50% to 60% occurring only once. Treatment specified: oral pan-JAK inhibitor, 5-10 mg twice daily.

The specimen comprised CD4+ T cells sorted from blood, sampled at week 4, from a patient treated with tofacitinib. The chain has TRBV20-1 and TRBJ1-5; D uncertain. The TCR originated in a human donor with alopecia areata. The CDR3 DNA reads TGCAGTGCTAGGGGAATGGGCAAGGAGCATTTT. This gives the protein CSARGMGKEHF.